This T cell receptor beta chain was found in a study of regulatory T cells in long-lasting Graves disease. This clonotype turned up a few times. V dropped 0 bases and J dropped 4 bases, with 17 bases sitting between them. Looked up from germline, CDR1 is LGHDT and CDR2 is YNNKEL (reference sequence). CDR3 length: 17 residues. The time point here: persistent/refractory GD, antithyroid drugs over 5 years with positive TRAb. Extracted RNA from PBMCs served as the source of the TCR library. Patients with Graves' disease were diagnosed by American Thyroid Association guidelines. Libraries of TCR beta came from iRepertoire HTBI primers plus Arm-PCR of CDR3 regions. TCRdb re-called the multiplex PCR reads with MiXCR, one entry per CDR3 protein. The table has about 470,000 distinct CDR3 sequences, roughly 20% seen once; the top ten hold roughly 8%.

The clonotype comes from a female donor with Graves disease. This specimen consisted of peripheral blood mononuclear cells (PBMCs), obtained when the disease was refractory, from a patient treated with antithyroid drugs. The chain is built from TRBV3-1 and TRBJ2-3; D is ambiguous. The CDR3 DNA sequence: TGTGCCAGCAGCCAAGATCTGGGTAGTTTTCATGCAGATACGCAGTATTTT. Protein product: CASSQDLGSFHADTQYF.